This is a list of T cell receptor beta chains from one sample in a study of blood T cell repertoires in COVID-19. Generated by immunoSEQ multiplex PCR, the TCRdb table keeps only in-frame clones and is missing some. The data show 140,000 or so clones, with about 85% seen just once and around 2.3% held by the top ten. Sequenced input: peripheral blood. The origin of the receptors is a human donor with COVID-19, enrolled during active disease. The donor label of this sample is uncertain. Both conserved end residues are part of each CDR3. D genes are given only for firm matches. Clone size appears in some rows only: once, few, many, or a class for an expanded clone.

v_gene	j_gene	d_gene	abundance	CDR3aa	CDR3nt
TRBV5-1	TRBJ1-1	TRBD1	.	CASSLVYQGGNTEAFF	TGCGCCAGCAGCTTGGTATACCAGGGGGGGAACACTGAAGCTTTCTTT
TRBV12-5	TRBJ1-5	.	.	CASGLVPWGAGNQPQHF	TGTGCTAGTGGTTTGGTACCTTGGGGCGCCGGCAATCAGCCCCAGCATTTT
TRBV6-1	TRBJ2-7	TRBD1	.	CASSETGGPYEQYF	TGTGCCAGCAGTGAAACAGGGGGCCCCTACGAGCAGTACTTC
TRBV9	TRBJ2-3	TRBD2	.	CASSSPSGGTQYF	TGTGCCAGCAGCTCCCCTAGCGGGGGTACGCAGTATTTT
TRBV2	TRBJ1-5	.	.	CASSETGRDQPQHF	TGTGCCAGCAGTGAAACAGGGCGGGATCAGCCCCAGCATTTT
TRBV19	TRBJ2-5	.	medium-sized	CASTRDGIGGETQYF	TGTGCCAGTACCCGGGACGGAATAGGGGGAGAGACCCAGTACTTC
TRBV24-1	TRBJ2-2	TRBD1	.	CATSGAPQGAWDTGELFF	TGTGCCACCAGTGGGGCCCCACAGGGGGCTTGGGACACCGGGGAGCTGTTTTTT
TRBV2	TRBJ1-4	TRBD1	.	CASRQGSEKLFF	TGTGCCAGCAGACAGGGGAGTGAAAAACTGTTTTTT
TRBV7-9	TRBJ1-4	.	.	CASSFLATNEKLFF	TGTGCCAGCAGCTTTCTTGCAACTAATGAAAAACTGTTTTTT
TRBV3-1/TRBV3-2	TRBJ2-5	.	.	CASSQVPGTQETQYF	TGTGCCAGCAGCCAAGTCCCGGGAACTCAAGAGACCCAGTACTTC
TRBV12-5	TRBJ2-5	TRBD1	.	CASGLGLQGAMETQYF	TGTGCTAGTGGTTTGGGGCTACAGGGGGCAATGGAGACCCAGTACTTC
TRBV4-2	TRBJ2-3	TRBD2	once	CASTPAGLAGEVDTQYF	TGTGCCAGCACCCCCGCGGGGTTAGCGGGAGAGGTGGATACGCAGTATTTT
TRBV12-3/TRBV12-4	TRBJ2-7	TRBD1	.	CASSRAQGYEQYF	TGTGCCAGCAGTAGAGCACAGGGGTACGAGCAGTACTTC
TRBV6-5	TRBJ2-7	TRBD2	.	CASSYSRGANYEQYF	TGTGCCAGCAGTTACTCGCGGGGGGCCAACTACGAGCAGTACTTC
TRBV6-4	TRBJ1-4	.	.	CASPYLKHEETNEKLFF	TGTGCCAGCCCTTATTTGAAACACGAAGAAACTAATGAAAAACTGTTTTTT
TRBV18	TRBJ1-1	.	.	CASSPPGQLNTEAFF	TGTGCCAGCTCACCGCCGGGACAACTCAACACTGAAGCTTTCTTT
TRBV4-1	TRBJ1-2	TRBD1	few	CASSQAGTGEVLGYTF	TGCGCCAGCAGCCAGGCTGGGACAGGGGAGGTTCTTGGCTACACCTTC
TRBV6-5	TRBJ1-3	.	.	CASRGGISGNTIYF	TGTGCCAGCAGGGGAGGGATCTCTGGAAACACCATATATTTT
TRBV5-1	TRBJ2-3	.	.	CASRPVGGASTDTQYF	TGCGCCAGCAGGCCCGTCGGGGGAGCTAGCACAGATACGCAGTATTTT
TRBV5-1	TRBJ2-5	TRBD2	.	CASSFLSGGYYPVQYF	TGCGCCAGCAGCTTTCTATCCGGGGGGTACTACCCGGTCCAGTACTTC
TRBV7-7	TRBJ2-2	.	.	CASSFPRDGELFF	TGTGCCAGCAGCTTCCCTAGAGACGGGGAGCTGTTTTTT
TRBV15	TRBJ1-1	.	.	CATSRDYGDRNTEAFF	TGTGCCACCAGCAGAGATTACGGGGATAGGAACACTGAAGCTTTCTTT
TRBV2	TRBJ1-1	.	.	CASRTASSEAFF	TGTGCCAGCAGGACGGCGTCTAGTGAAGCTTTCTTT
TRBV15	TRBJ2-7	.	.	CATSPFIVHEQYF	TGTGCCACCAGCCCCTTCATAGTCCACGAGCAGTACTTC
TRBV2	TRBJ1-5	TRBD1	once	CASSEQGALSSSNQPQHF	TGTGCCAGCAGTGAACAGGGGGCTTTATCAAGTAGCAATCAGCCCCAGCATTTT
TRBV9	TRBJ1-4	TRBD1	.	CASSATGVPREKLFF	TGTGCCAGCAGCGCGACAGGGGTTCCTAGAGAAAAACTGTTTTTT
TRBV6-5	TRBJ2-3	.	.	CASTPSTDTQYF	TGTGCCAGCACCCCAAGCACAGATACGCAGTATTTT
TRBV19	TRBJ2-5	TRBD2	few	CASKLAGGPQETQYF	TGTGCCAGCAAGCTAGCGGGGGGGCCCCAAGAGACCCAGTACTTC
TRBV7-9	TRBJ1-3	.	.	CASSLDTGNTIYF	TGTGCCAGCAGCTTAGACACTGGAAACACCATATATTTT
TRBV13	TRBJ1-2	.	.	CASSYRVRGYTF	TGTGCCAGCAGTTACAGGGTTCGGGGCTACACCTTC
TRBV7-8	TRBJ1-2	TRBD1	.	CASSLVTGGNRHTF	TGTGCCAGCAGCTTGGTGACAGGGGGAAATCGCCACACCTTC
TRBV27	TRBJ1-2	TRBD1	many	CASSQRTWTGSGWLYGYTF	TGTGCCAGCAGTCAACGAACATGGACAGGGTCGGGTTGGCTCTATGGCTACACCTTC
TRBV12-3/TRBV12-4	TRBJ1-5	.	.	CASSPTRNQPQHF	TGTGCCAGCAGCCCGACTAGAAATCAGCCCCAGCATTTT
TRBV6-5	TRBJ2-7	TRBD1	.	CASTRTGNYEQYF	TGTGCCAGCACTAGGACAGGGAACTACGAGCAGTACTTC
TRBV2	TRBJ2-7	TRBD1	.	CASAPGTGTYEQYF	TGTGCCAGCGCTCCGGGGACAGGAACCTACGAGCAGTACTTC
TRBV5-6	TRBJ1-4	TRBD1	.	CASSWDRGEKLFF	TGTGCCAGCAGTTGGGACAGGGGTGAAAAACTGTTTTTT
TRBV28	TRBJ1-2	.	.	CASSLSNREPAGYTF	TGTGCCAGCAGTTTATCTAACAGAGAACCGGCGGGCTACACCTTC
TRBV12-3/TRBV12-4	TRBJ1-1	.	once	CASSPAWGGEAFF	TGTGCCAGCAGTCCAGCGTGGGGGGGTGAAGCTTTCTTT
TRBV4-1	TRBJ2-2	.	.	CASSQVDTGELFF	TGCGCCAGCAGCCAAGTAGACACCGGGGAGCTGTTTTTT
TRBV6-2/TRBV6-3	TRBJ1-2	.	.	CASSHRDRVYGYTF	TGTGCCAGCAGTCACAGGGACCGGGTCTATGGCTACACCTTC
TRBV11-2	TRBJ2-2	.	.	CASSTQLDGELFF	TGTGCCAGCAGCACCCAACTCGACGGGGAGCTGTTTTTT
TRBV7-9	TRBJ1-5	.	.	CASSLLAQPQHF	TGTGCCAGCAGCTTATTGGCCCAGCCCCAGCATTTT
TRBV5-4	TRBJ2-1	.	.	CASSLDGISEYNEQFF	TGTGCCAGCAGCTTGGACGGTATTAGCGAATACAATGAGCAGTTCTTC
TRBV4-2	TRBJ2-1	TRBD2	.	CASSQDPRLAGADEQFF	TGTGCCAGCAGCCAAGATCCCAGACTAGCGGGAGCGGATGAGCAGTTCTTC
TRBV9	TRBJ2-7	TRBD1	.	CASSALTGGPYEQYF	TGTGCCAGCAGCGCACTCACAGGGGGGCCCTACGAGCAGTACTTC
TRBV3-1/TRBV3-2	TRBJ2-1	.	.	CASSRLNEQFF	TGTGCCAGCAGCCGGCTCAATGAGCAGTTCTTC
TRBV25-1	TRBJ1-3	TRBD1	once	CASGTTGAGNTIYF	TGTGCCAGCGGGACGACAGGGGCTGGAAACACCATATATTTT
TRBV14	TRBJ1-1	.	.	CASSLRGPTEAFF	TGTGCCAGCAGCCTTCGTGGCCCCACTGAAGCTTTCTTT
TRBV28	TRBJ2-1	TRBD1	.	CASAGTGGWDEQFF	TGTGCCAGCGCCGGGACAGGGGGCTGGGATGAGCAGTTCTTC
TRBV6-5	TRBJ2-7	TRBD2	.	CASSKTSGGADEQYF	TGTGCCAGCAGTAAGACTAGCGGGGGGGCGGACGAGCAGTACTTC
TRBV28	TRBJ2-7	.	.	CASTAGTWREQYF	TGTGCCAGCACCGCCGGGACTTGGAGAGAGCAGTACTTC
TRBV30	TRBJ2-5	TRBD1	.	CAWAQGWGETQYF	TGTGCCTGGGCACAGGGGTGGGGAGAGACCCAGTACTTC
TRBV18	TRBJ1-5	.	.	CASSPPNNNQPQHF	TGTGCCAGCTCACCACCGAACAACAATCAGCCCCAGCATTTT
TRBV2	TRBJ2-1	TRBD2	.	CARGGTSVDNEQFF	TGTGCCAGAGGGGGGACTAGCGTCGACAATGAGCAGTTCTTC